This T cell receptor (beta chain) derives from a study of CD8 T cells in ankylosing spondylitis. Germline CDR1 is ENHRY and CDR2 is SYGVKD. The CDR3 length is 13 residues. V lost 8 bases to trimming and J lost 2 bases; unmatched junction nucleotides: 4. This clonotype was counted a few times. TCRdb passed the 5' RACE reads through MiXCR, listing each CDR3 protein once. This sample yields around 250,000 distinct CDR3 sequences, of which roughly a third are seen a single time; around 4.4% belongs to the top ten. Input material: blood, either unsorted or a sorted T cell fraction (not recorded which). The rearrangement links TRBV10-3 to TRBJ2-3; 7 bases are a match to TRBD1. The receptor was derived from a male donor with ankylosing spondylitis or in good health (not recorded which). CDR3 sequence reads: CAIEGTDTDTQYF. CDR3 DNA sequence: TGTGCCATCGAGGGGACAGACACAGATACGCAGTATTTT.